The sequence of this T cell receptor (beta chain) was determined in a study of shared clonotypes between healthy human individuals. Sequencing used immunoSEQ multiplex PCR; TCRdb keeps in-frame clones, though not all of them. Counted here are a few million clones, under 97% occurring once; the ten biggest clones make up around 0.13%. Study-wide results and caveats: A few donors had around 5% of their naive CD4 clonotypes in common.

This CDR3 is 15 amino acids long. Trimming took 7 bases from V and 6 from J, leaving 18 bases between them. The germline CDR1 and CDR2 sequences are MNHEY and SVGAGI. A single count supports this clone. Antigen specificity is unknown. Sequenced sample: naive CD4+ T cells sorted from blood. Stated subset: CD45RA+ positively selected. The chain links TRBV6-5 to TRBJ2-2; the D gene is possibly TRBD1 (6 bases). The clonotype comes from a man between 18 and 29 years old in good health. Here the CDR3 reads CASTLDRRTAGELFF. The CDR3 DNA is TGTGCCAGCACCCTCGACAGGAGAACAGCCGGGGAGCTGTTTTTT.